A single sample gave rise to the 8 T cell receptor beta chains below, sequenced in a study of blood T cell repertoires in COVID-19. Assay used: immunoSEQ multiplex PCR; TCRdb lists only in-frame clones, some missing. The data hold around 90,000 clones, with about 81% observed a single time. Sequencing used peripheral blood. Receptors were obtained from a human donor in a cohort sampled during active COVID-19.

The V gene is TRBV4-3, the J gene TRBJ2-4; D gene unclear. Per germline, CDR1 LGHNA and CDR2 YSLEER. The CDR3 extends over 14 amino acids. Trimming took off 1 base at V and 4 bases at J, with 8 bases between the two ends. This CDR3 reads CASSQVATKNIQYF. CDR3 bases: TGCGCCAGCAGCCAAGTGGCGACTAAAAACATTCAGTACTTC.

This CDR3 reads CASSLVGPGQGASIFSGGYTF. The CDR3 nucleotides are TGCGCCAGCAGCCTCGTTGGCCCGGGACAGGGGGCGAGTATCTTTTCGGGTGGCTACACCTTC. V and J are TRBV5-1 and TRBJ1-2; 12 bases align to TRBD1. Looked up from germline, CDR1 is SGHRS and CDR2 is YFSETQ. This CDR3 is built from 21 residues. Trimming took 4 bases from V and 7 from J; bases not matched to a gene: 26.

The V and J genes are TRBV5-1 and TRBJ2-5; the D is unclear. Per germline, CDR1 SGHRS and CDR2 YFSETQ. V was pared by 4 bases and J by 4 bases, with 11 bases between. CDR3 length equals 13 residues. DNA for the CDR3: TGCGCCAGCAGCCCAGGTGATCTAGAGACCCAGTACTTC. It encodes CASSPGDLETQYF.

The chain combines TRBV5-6 with TRBJ2-1, with TRBD2 as a possible D gene (7 bases). The V end was cut by 0 bases, the J end by 0 bases, with 13 bases between. The CDR3 loop spans 17 amino acids. Germline loops: CDR1 SGHDT, CDR2 YYEEEE. The CDR3 sequence is CASSLVGRGSSYNEQFF. CDR3 DNA: TGTGCCAGCAGCTTGGTGGGGAGGGGGAGCTCCTACAATGAGCAGTTCTTC.

V gene TRBV15 combines with J gene TRBJ2-5; possibly TRBD1 for D (6 bases). V was clipped by 2 bases and J by 5 bases, with 15 bases between them. This CDR3 region has 15 residues. Germline values: CDR1 LNHNV, CDR2 YYDKDF (reference sequence). This CDR3 reads CATSRSRAGEETQYF. As DNA, the CDR3 is TGTGCCACCAGCAGATCCCGGGCAGGGGAGGAGACCCAGTACTTC.

The chain employs TRBV4-1 and TRBJ1-1; D is unresolved. The germline V gene encodes CDR1 MGHRA and CDR2 YSYEKL. Deletions cut 2 bases from V and 9 bases from J, with 13 bases between. This CDR3 comprises 13 residues. The CDR3 sequence is CASSQYSDAKAFF. CDR3 coding DNA: TGCGCCAGCAGCCAATATAGCGACGCCAAAGCTTTCTTT.

V usage is TRBV5-4 and J usage is TRBJ1-1, with 7 bases identical to TRBD1. Germline V gene data show CDR1 as SGHNT and CDR2 as YYREEE (reference sequence). Unmatched junction bases numbered 2, after V lost 2 bases and J lost 4 bases. The CDR3 totals 13 residues. This CDR3 reads CASSFQGVTEAFF. Here the CDR3 DNA reads TGTGCCAGCAGCTTCCAGGGGGTCACTGAAGCTTTCTTT. Based on the CDR3 plus reference TRBV5-4 and TRBJ1-1, the full variable domain is ETGVTQSPTHLIKTRGQQVTLRCSSQSGHNTVSWYQQALGQGPQFIFQYYREEENGRGNFPPRFSGLQFPNYSSELNVNALELDDSALYLCASSFQGVTEAFFGQGTRLTVV.

The chain carries TRBV7-3 and TRBJ2-3; 8 bases match TRBD2. The CDR3 length is 14 residues. The germline CDR1 and CDR2 sequences are SGHTA and FQGTGA. Germline trimming cut 6 bases from V and 5 bases from J; bases unmatched to any gene: 7. The CDR3 protein is CASSYGGDGDTQYF. As DNA, the CDR3 is TGTGCCAGCAGTTACGGGGGGGACGGAGATACGCAGTATTTT.